This entry lists 28 T cell receptor beta chains sequenced from one sample in a study of blood T cell repertoires in COVID-19. Assay: immunoSEQ multiplex PCR; the TCRdb copy retains only in-frame clones and omits some. This sample has some 450,000 clones, with approximately 89% found just once. Sequenced material: peripheral blood. Receptor source: a woman between 45 and 65 years old with COVID-19, enrolled during active disease.

This sequence joins TRBV6-1 and TRBJ1-5, with a weak D call TRBD1 (6 bases). The V end was cut by 0 bases, the J end by 1 base, with 16 bases between. Germline CDR1 MNHNS, CDR2 SASEGT. The CDR3 has 18 amino acids. Here the CDR3 reads CASSEALLRRGSNQPQHF. DNA for the CDR3: TGTGCCAGCAGTGAAGCGCTTCTTCGCAGGGGAAGCAATCAGCCCCAGCATTTT.

The chain links TRBV3-1 (or the pseudogene TRBV3-2) to TRBJ1-1; D is perhaps TRBD1 (6 bases). Germline CDR1 reads LGHDT; CDR2 reads YNNKEL (reference sequence). This CDR3 contains 17 residues. Trimming pared 0 bases from V and 1 base from J, leaving 15 bases between. CDR3 coding DNA: TGTGCCAGCAGCCAAGACCCCTACAGGGTTAGGAACACTGAAGCTTTCTTT. Translated: CASSQDPYRVRNTEAFF.

This chain joins TRBV5-1 and TRBJ2-7, with 9 bases that match TRBD1. Germline values: CDR1 SGHRS, CDR2 YFSETQ. With 3 bases clipped from V and 2 bases from J, the junction kept 6 bases outside the gene matches. The CDR3 runs to 15 residues. The CDR3: CASSSGTGSAYEQYF. The CDR3 DNA follows: TGCGCCAGCAGCTCTGGGACAGGGTCCGCCTACGAGCAGTACTTC. Together with reference TRBV5-1 and TRBJ2-7, the CDR3 gives the full variable domain: KAGVTQTPRYLIKTRGQQVTLSCSPISGHRSVSWYQQTPGQGLQFLFEYFSETQRNKGNFPGRFSGRQFSNSRSEMNVSTLELGDSALYLCASSSGTGSAYEQYFGPGTRLTVT.

The rearrangement links TRBV5-1 to TRBJ1-4; D perhaps matches TRBD1 (5 bases). This CDR3 has 16 amino acids. Between the trimmed V and J ends, which lost 0 bases and 8 bases, there was a span of 17 bases. Germline CDR1 reads SGHRS; CDR2 reads YFSETQ. The CDR3 sequence: CASSLASGGVGEKLFF. CDR3 bases: TGCGCCAGCAGCTTGGCCTCGGGAGGGGTCGGGGAAAAACTGTTTTTT.

The chain uses TRBV10-3 and TRBJ1-2; D might be TRBD1 (6 bases). The CDR3 totals 13 residues. V was pared by 3 bases and J by 8 bases, with 13 bases between. Germline V gives CDR1 ENHRY, CDR2 SYGVKD. CDR3 amino acids: CAISEGQWGGYTF. CDR3 sequence (DNA): TGTGCCATCAGTGAAGGACAGTGGGGGGGCTACACCTTC.

Details on this clone: The sample holds other DNA sequences that translate to the same CDR3. This chain links TRBV7-2 with TRBJ2-7; 7 bases are shared with TRBD1. The CDR3 extends over 13 amino acids. Trimming removed 5 bases from V and 1 base from J; junction bases left unmatched: 2. Per germline, CDR1 SGHTA and CDR2 FQGNSA. The CDR3 loop reads CASSRDSSYEQYF. The CDR3 DNA follows: TGTGCCAGCAGCCGGGACAGTTCCTACGAGCAGTACTTC.

V and J are TRBV2 and TRBJ1-5; 7 bases match TRBD1. V shed 7 bases and J 7 bases; nucleotides not matched to a gene: 4. Germline V CDR1 and CDR2: SNHLY, FYNNEI. The CDR3 spans 12 residues. In DNA form, the CDR3 reads TGTGCCAGCACTCAGGGGGGCCAGCCCCAGCATTTT. It is translated as CASTQGGQPQHF.

J is TRBJ2-1 and V is TRBV3-1 (or the pseudogene TRBV3-2), with TRBD1 identical over 7 bases. CDR1 is LGHDT and CDR2 is YNNKEL in the germline V gene (reference sequence). This CDR3 comprises 14 residues. V lost 4 bases, J lost 9 bases, and 9 bases stayed unmatched. The CDR3 here is CASSPGQVLTEQFF. As DNA, the CDR3 is TGTGCCAGCAGCCCCGGACAGGTTCTCACTGAGCAGTTCTTC.

The V gene is TRBV7-9, the J gene TRBJ1-1; D is possibly TRBD1 (5 bases). The CDR3 runs to 14 residues. Germline values: CDR1 SEHNR, CDR2 FQNEAQ (reference sequence). Trimming left V 4 bases short and J 6 bases short, with 15 bases between. Here the CDR3 reads CASSSGEGIPEAFF. Here the CDR3 DNA reads TGTGCCAGCAGCTCGGGGGAAGGTATACCTGAAGCTTTCTTT.

The V and J genes are TRBV2 and TRBJ2-7, with 8 bases fitting TRBD1. Trimming cost V 5 bases and J 0 bases; bases outside gene matches: 3. There are 14 residues in the CDR3. Per germline, CDR1 SNHLY and CDR2 FYNNEI. The CDR3 is CASSSTGASYEQYF. DNA for the CDR3: TGTGCCAGCAGTTCGACAGGGGCCTCCTACGAGCAGTACTTC.

The CDR3 sequence: CASSENTKTEAFF. As DNA, the CDR3 is TGCGCCAGCAGTGAGAACACCAAAACTGAAGCTTTCTTT. This chain links TRBV10-1 with TRBJ1-1; D is uncertain. V dropped 2 bases and J dropped 5 bases, with 9 bases sitting between them. Germline CDR1 reads WNHNN; CDR2 reads SYGVQD (reference sequence). The length of the CDR3 is 13 residues.

This clone was counted a single time. The chain uses TRBV4-1 and TRBJ2-3; tentative D call: TRBD2 (7 bases). The length of the CDR3 is 14 residues. CDR1 and CDR2 from the germline V gene are MGHRA and YSYEKL. V lost 1 base and J 5 bases, leaving 10 bases between the germline ends. Here the CDR3 DNA reads TGCGCCAGCAGCCAAGGGGGGGGCGAAGATACGCAGTATTTT. It codes for CASSQGGGEDTQYF.

As concerns this clone: This same CDR3 is encoded by further DNA sequences in the sample. This chain links TRBV11-1 with TRBJ1-1; tentatively, D is TRBD1 (6 bases). Germline lookup yields CDR1 SGHAT and CDR2 FQDESV (reference sequence). The CDR3 is 14 amino acids. Deletions cut 4 bases from V and 8 bases from J, with 17 bases between. The CDR3 loop is CASSSHREGGEAFF. The CDR3, as DNA: TGTGCCAGCAGCTCACACAGGGAGGGGGGAGAAGCTTTCTTT.

This rearrangement joins TRBV6-5 to TRBJ2-3, with a tentative D call TRBD1 (5 bases). The V and J ends lost 7 bases and 5 bases respectively, with 13 bases between them. The CDR3 loop spans 13 amino acids. CDR1 is MNHEY and CDR2 is SVGAGI in the germline V gene. The CDR3 loop reads CASNGDRQDTQYF. Written as DNA, the CDR3 is TGTGCCAGCAATGGCGACAGACAAGATACGCAGTATTTT.

The gene calls are TRBV6-5 and TRBJ1-5; D ambiguous. Germline values: CDR1 MNHEY, CDR2 SVGAGI. The CDR3 sequence is 14 residues long. The V end was cut by 0 bases, the J end by 4 bases, with 7 bases between. CDR3 residues: CASSYSGNNQPQHF. The DNA for the CDR3 is TGTGCCAGCAGTTACTCGGGCAATAATCAGCCCCAGCATTTT.

The chain combines TRBV27 with TRBJ2-3; D is perhaps TRBD1 (7 bases). This CDR3 contains 13 residues. V gave up 10 bases and J gave up 8 bases, with 19 bases separating them. Germline CDR1 and CDR2: MNHEY and SMNVEV (reference sequence). CDR3 region: CAISGTVGGTQYF. The DNA for the CDR3 is TGTGCCATCTCGGGGACAGTGGGAGGTACGCAGTATTTT.

A few counts support this clone. This chain joins TRBV2 and TRBJ2-7; no clear D. CDR1 is SNHLY, CDR2 FYNNEI, per germline. CDR3 length: 12 amino acids. Trimming stripped 6 bases from V and 0 bases from J, with 6 bases between. The CDR3 loop is CASSVGSYEQYF. The CDR3 DNA follows: TGTGCCAGCAGCGTCGGCTCCTACGAGCAGTACTTC. Looking up the rest from reference TRBV2 and TRBJ2-7 gives the full variable domain: EPEVTQTPSHQVTQMGQEVILRCVPISNHLYFYWYRQILGQKVEFLVSFYNNEISEKSEIFDDQFSVERPDGSNFTLKIRSTKLEDSAMYFCASSVGSYEQYFGPGTRLTVT.

The V and J genes are TRBV2 and TRBJ2-7; weak D call: TRBD1 (6 bases). Germline values: CDR1 SNHLY, CDR2 FYNNEI. V was cut by 7 bases and J by 6 bases, with 16 bases left in between. CDR3 length: 13 amino acids. CDR3 nucleotide sequence: TGTGCCAGCATGGGTCAGGGGCTGGCCGAGCAGTACTTC. Translating it yields CASMGQGLAEQYF. The full variable domain, its missing parts supplied by reference TRBV2 and TRBJ2-7, is EPEVTQTPSHQVTQMGQEVILRCVPISNHLYFYWYRQILGQKVEFLVSFYNNEISEKSEIFDDQFSVERPDGSNFTLKIRSTKLEDSAMYFCASMGQGLAEQYFGPGTRLTVT.

This clone showed up just once. The V call is TRBV6-5, the J call TRBJ2-1; a possible D gene is TRBD1 (6 bases). Germline V gene data show CDR1 as MNHEY and CDR2 as SVGAGI. The CDR3 is 13 amino acids. V was shortened by 2 bases and J by 6 bases, with 8 bases between the two germline ends. As DNA, the CDR3 is TGTGCCAGCAGTTACGGGGGCGTCAATGAGCAGTTCTTC. Amino acids: CASSYGGVNEQFF.

This rearrangement joins TRBV24-1 to TRBJ1-5, with D uncertain. V was shortened by 6 bases and J by 7 bases, with 15 bases between the two germline ends. The CDR3 has 14 residues. Germline CDR1 KGHDR, CDR2 SFDVKD. CDR3 sequence: CATSQAQQNQPQHF. DNA for the CDR3: TGTGCCACCAGTCAGGCTCAACAAAACCAGCCCCAGCATTTT.

The CDR3 loop is CASSETGGAYGYTF. The CDR3 nucleotides are TGCGCCAGCAGCGAGACAGGGGGCGCCTATGGCTACACCTTC. The rearrangement uses TRBV5-1 and TRBJ1-2; 10 nucleotides agree with TRBD1. This CDR3 is 14 amino acids long. The V and J ends lost 4 bases and 4 bases, in that order; junction bases with no gene match: 4. Germline V gene lookup returns CDR1 SGHRS and CDR2 YFSETQ.

The chain recombines TRBV5-1 with TRBJ1-4, with TRBD1 matching 12 bases. The length of the CDR3 is 18 residues. Germline CDR1 and CDR2: SGHRS and YFSETQ. Trimming cost V 3 bases and J 8 bases; bases outside gene matches: 14. The CDR3 DNA reads as TGCGCCAGCAGCTCCCCCCCCGGGACAGGGGGCACGAACGAAAAACTGTTTTTT. It translates to CASSSPPGTGGTNEKLFF.

The chain employs TRBV5-1 and TRBJ1-6; 7 bases align to TRBD1. Per the germline V gene, CDR1 is SGHRS and CDR2 is YFSETQ. The CDR3 contains 14 residues. V was pared by 2 bases and J by 7 bases, with 3 bases of the junction left unmatched. The DNA for the CDR3 is TGCGCCAGCAGCTTAGACAGGGTAAATTCACCCCTCCACTTT. This codes for CASSLDRVNSPLHF.

The rearrangement links TRBV10-3 to TRBJ2-1; 10 positions match TRBD1. This CDR3 has 15 residues. Germline V lookup: CDR1 ENHRY, CDR2 SYGVKD. The junction had 10 bases not matched to a gene; V was cut back by 6 bases and J by 8 bases. CDR3 in DNA: TGTGCCATCAGGAGGACAGGGGGTATGATCGATGAGCAGTTCTTC. This sequence encodes CAIRRTGGMIDEQFF.

This clone was found a few times. V is TRBV7-8 and J is TRBJ1-4, with D perhaps TRBD1 (6 bases). Germline V gene lookup returns CDR1 SGHVS and CDR2 FQNEAQ. V was trimmed by 5 bases and J by 3 bases, leaving 13 bases between them. The CDR3 is 15 residues long. The CDR3 reads CASSQAGAANEKLFF. DNA of the CDR3: TGTGCCAGCAGCCAGGCAGGGGCCGCTAATGAAAAACTGTTTTTT.

The rearrangement links TRBV18 to TRBJ1-2; 7 nucleotides line up with TRBD1. Germline trimming cut 4 bases from V and 4 bases from J; bases unmatched to any gene: 6. Germline assignment: CDR1 KGHSH and CDR2 LQKENI. The CDR3 is made up of 14 amino acids. CDR3 DNA: TGTGCCAGCTCACGTGACAGGGACGGCTATGGCTACACCTTC. As protein: CASSRDRDGYGYTF.

The chain recombines TRBV3-1 (or the pseudogene TRBV3-2) with TRBJ2-5; 10 nucleotides align to TRBD2. In germline, CDR1 is LGHDT, CDR2 YNNKEL (reference sequence). CDR3 length: 16 residues. With V trimmed by 3 bases and J by 2 bases, 6 bases remained unmatched. As DNA, the CDR3 is TGTGCCAGCAGCCACCCAAAAGCGGGGGGGCAAGAGACCCAGTACTTC. It yields the protein CASSHPKAGGQETQYF.

V is TRBV30 and J is TRBJ1-4; a weak D match, TRBD1 (5 bases). This CDR3 comprises 13 residues. Trimming removed 0 bases from V and 8 bases from J, with 10 bases in between. The germline gives CDR1 GTSNPN, CDR2 SVGIG (reference sequence). The CDR3: CAWSVNRGEKLFF. CDR3 bases: TGTGCCTGGAGTGTTAATCGGGGGGAAAAACTGTTTTTT.